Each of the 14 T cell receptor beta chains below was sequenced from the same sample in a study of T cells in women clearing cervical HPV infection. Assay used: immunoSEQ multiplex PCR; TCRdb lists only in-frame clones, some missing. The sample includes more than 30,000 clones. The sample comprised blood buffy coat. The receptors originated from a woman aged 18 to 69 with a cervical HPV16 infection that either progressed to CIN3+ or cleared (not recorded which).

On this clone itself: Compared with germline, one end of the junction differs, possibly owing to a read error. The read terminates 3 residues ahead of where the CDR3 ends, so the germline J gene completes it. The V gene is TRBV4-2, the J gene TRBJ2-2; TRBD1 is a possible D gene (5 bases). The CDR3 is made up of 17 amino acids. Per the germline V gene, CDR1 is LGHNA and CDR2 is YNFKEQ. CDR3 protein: CASSQDWRQPNTGELFF. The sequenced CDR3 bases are TGCGCCAGCAGCCAAGATTGGCGACAGCCCAACACCGGGGAG.

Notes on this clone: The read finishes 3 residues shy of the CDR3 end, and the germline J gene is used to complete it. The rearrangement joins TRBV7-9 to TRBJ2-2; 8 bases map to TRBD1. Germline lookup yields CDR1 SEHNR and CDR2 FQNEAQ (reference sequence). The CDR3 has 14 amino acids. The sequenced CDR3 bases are TGTGCCAGCAGCTTCGCAGGGGGCCAGGAAAAG. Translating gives CASSFAGGQEK. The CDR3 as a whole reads CASSFAGGQEKLFF.

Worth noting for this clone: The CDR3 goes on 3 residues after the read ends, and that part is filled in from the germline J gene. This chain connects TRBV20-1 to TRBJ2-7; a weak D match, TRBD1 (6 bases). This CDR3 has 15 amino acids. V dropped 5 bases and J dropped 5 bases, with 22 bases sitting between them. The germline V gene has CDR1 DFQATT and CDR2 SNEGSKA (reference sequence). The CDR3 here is CSAGTGKRHLDEQYF. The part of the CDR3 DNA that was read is TGCAGTGCTGGTACAGGGAAAAGACACCTGGACGAG.

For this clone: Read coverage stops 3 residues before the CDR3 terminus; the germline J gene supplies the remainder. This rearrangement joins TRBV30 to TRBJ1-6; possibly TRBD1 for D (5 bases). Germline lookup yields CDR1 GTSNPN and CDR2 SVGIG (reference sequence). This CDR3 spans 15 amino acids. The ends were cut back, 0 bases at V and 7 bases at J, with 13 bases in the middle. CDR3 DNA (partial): TGTGCCTGGAGTGTTGGGGCCGGGGGGAATTCACCC. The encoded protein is CAWSVGAGGNSP. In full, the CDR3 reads CAWSVGAGGNSPLHF.

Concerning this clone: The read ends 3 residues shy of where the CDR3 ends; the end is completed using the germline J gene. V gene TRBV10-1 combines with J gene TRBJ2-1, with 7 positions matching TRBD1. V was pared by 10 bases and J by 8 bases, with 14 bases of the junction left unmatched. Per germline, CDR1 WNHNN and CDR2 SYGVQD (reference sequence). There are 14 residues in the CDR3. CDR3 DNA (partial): TGCGCCATAGAACAACCCAGGGGGTATCATGAG. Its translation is CAIEQPRGYHE. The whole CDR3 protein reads CAIEQPRGYHEQFF.

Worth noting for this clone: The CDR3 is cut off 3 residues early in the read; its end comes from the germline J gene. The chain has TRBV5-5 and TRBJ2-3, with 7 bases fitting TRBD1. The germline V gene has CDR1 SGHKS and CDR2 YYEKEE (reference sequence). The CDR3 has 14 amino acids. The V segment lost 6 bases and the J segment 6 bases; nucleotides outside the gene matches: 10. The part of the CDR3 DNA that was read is TGTGCCAGCAACCGACAGGGACCGGGGGATACG. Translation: CASNRQGPGDT. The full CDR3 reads CASNRQGPGDTQYF.

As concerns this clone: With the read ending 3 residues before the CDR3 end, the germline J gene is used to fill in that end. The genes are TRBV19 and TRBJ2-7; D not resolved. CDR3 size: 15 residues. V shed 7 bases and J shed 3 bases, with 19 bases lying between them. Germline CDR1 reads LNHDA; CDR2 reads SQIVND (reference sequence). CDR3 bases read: TGTGCCAGTATAATAGGGCAGACCCCCCGCTACGAG. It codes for CASIIGQTPRYE. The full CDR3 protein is CASIIGQTPRYEQYF.

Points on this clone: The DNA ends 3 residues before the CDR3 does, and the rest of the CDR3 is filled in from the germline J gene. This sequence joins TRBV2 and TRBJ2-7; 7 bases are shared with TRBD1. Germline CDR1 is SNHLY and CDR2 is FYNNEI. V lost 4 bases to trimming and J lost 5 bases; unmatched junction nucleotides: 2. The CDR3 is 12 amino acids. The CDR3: CASSGTGDEQYF. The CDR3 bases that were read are TGTGCCAGCAGTGGGACAGGCGACGAG.

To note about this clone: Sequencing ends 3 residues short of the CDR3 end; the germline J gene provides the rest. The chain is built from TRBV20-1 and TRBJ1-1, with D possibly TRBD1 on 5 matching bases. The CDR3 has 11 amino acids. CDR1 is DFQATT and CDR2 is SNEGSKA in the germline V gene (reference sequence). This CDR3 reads CSARASGEAFF. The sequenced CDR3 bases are TGCAGTGCTAGAGCGTCAGGGGAA.

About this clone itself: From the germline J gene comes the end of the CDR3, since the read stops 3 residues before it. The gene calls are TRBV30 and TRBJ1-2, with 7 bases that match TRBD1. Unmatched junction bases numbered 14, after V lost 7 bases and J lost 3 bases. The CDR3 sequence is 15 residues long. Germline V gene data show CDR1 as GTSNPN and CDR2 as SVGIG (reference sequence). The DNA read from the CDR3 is TGTGCCTTACCCGAGAACAGGGGATTACACTATGGC. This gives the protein CALPENRGLHYG. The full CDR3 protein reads CALPENRGLHYGYTF. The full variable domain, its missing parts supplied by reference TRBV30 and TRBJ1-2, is SQTIHQWPATLVQPVGSPLSLECTVEGTSNPNLYWYRQAAGRGLQLLFYSVGIGQISSEVPQNLSASRPQDRQFILSSKKLLLSDSGFYLCALPENRGLHYGYTFGSGTRLTVV.

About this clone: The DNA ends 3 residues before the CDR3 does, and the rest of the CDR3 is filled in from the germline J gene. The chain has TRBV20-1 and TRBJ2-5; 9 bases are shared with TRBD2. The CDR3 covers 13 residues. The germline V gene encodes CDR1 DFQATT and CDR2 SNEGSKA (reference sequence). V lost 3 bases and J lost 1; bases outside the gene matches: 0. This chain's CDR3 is CSARTSGQETQYF. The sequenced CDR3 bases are TGCAGTGCTAGGACTAGCGGCCAAGAGACC.

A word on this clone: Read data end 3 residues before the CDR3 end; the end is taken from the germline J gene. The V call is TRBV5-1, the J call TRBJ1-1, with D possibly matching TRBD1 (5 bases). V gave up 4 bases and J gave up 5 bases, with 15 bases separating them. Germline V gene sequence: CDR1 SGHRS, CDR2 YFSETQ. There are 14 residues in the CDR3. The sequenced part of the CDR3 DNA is TGCGCCAGCAGCCTTACTCAGGGAGGGACTGAA. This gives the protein CASSLTQGGTE. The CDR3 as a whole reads CASSLTQGGTEAFF.

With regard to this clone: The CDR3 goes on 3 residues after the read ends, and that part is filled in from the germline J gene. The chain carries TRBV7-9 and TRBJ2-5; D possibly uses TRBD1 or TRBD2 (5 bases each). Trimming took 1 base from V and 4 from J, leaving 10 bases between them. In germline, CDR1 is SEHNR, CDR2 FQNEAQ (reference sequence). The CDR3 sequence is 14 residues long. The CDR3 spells CASSLVAGRETQYF. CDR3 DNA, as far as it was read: TGTGCCAGCAGCTTAGTGGCAGGGAGAGAGACC.

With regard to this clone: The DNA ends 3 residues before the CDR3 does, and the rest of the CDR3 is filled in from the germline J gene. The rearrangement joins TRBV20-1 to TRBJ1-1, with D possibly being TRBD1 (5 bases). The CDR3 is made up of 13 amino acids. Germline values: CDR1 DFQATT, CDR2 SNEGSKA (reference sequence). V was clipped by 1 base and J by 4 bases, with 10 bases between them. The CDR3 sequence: CSARASGGTEAFF. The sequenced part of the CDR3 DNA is TGCAGTGCTAGAGCATCGGGGGGCACTGAA.